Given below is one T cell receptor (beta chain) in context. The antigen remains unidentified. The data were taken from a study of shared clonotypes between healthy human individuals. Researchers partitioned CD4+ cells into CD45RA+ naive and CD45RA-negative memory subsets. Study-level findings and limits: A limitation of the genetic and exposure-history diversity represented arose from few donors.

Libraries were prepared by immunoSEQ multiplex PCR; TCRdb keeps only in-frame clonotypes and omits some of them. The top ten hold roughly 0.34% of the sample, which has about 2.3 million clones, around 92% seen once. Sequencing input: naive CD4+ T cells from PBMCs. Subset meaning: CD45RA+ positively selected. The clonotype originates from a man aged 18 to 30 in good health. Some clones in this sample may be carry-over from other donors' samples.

CDR3 in amino acids: CASSQLLAGASQQYF. CDR3 DNA: TGTGCCAGCAGCCAATTACTAGCGGGAGCGTCCCAGCAGTACTTC. V gene TRBV4-2 combines with J gene TRBJ2-7; 11 positions match TRBD2. Germline V gives CDR1 LGHNA, CDR2 YNFKEQ. Trimming removed 2 bases from V and 8 bases from J; junction bases left unmatched: 8. The CDR3 covers 15 residues.